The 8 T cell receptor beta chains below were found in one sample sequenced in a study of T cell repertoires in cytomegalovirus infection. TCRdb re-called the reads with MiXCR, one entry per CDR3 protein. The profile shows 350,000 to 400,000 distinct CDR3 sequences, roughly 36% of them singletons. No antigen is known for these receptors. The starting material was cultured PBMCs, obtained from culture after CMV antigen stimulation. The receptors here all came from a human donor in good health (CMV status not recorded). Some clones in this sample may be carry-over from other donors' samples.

The CDR3 coding sequence is TGTGCCAGCAGTTACGTCGCGATACGCACCGGGGAGCTGTTTTTT. Its protein product is CASSYVAIRTGELFF. This chain joins TRBV6-2 or TRBV6-3 and TRBJ2-2; D not certain. The CDR3 length is 15 residues. V lost 2 bases, J lost 4 bases, and 11 bases lay in between. CDR1 is MNHEY and CDR2 is SVGEGT in the germline V gene.

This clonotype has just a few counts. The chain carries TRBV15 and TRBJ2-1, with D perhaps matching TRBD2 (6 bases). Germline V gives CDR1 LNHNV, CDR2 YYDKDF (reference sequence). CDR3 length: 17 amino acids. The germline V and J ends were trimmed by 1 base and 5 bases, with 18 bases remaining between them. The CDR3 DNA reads TGTGCCACCAGCAGAGCCCTCGGCGGGGTTATAAACAATGAGCAGTTCTTC. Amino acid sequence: CATSRALGGVINNEQFF.

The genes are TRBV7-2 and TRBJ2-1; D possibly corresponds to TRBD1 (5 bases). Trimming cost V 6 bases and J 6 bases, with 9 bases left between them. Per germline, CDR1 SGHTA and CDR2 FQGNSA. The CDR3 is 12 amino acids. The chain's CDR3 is CASRFDSNEQFF. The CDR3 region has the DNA TGTGCCAGCAGATTCGACAGCAATGAGCAGTTCTTC.

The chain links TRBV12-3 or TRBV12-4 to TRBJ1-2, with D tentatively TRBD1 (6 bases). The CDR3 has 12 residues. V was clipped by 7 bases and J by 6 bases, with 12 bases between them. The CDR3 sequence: CASTRGQHGYTF. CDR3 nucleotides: TGTGCCAGCACCCGCGGACAGCATGGCTACACCTTC.

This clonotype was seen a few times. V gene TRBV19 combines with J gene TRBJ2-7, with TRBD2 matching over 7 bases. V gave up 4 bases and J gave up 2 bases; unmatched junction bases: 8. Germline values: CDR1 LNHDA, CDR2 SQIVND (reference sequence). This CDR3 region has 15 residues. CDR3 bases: TGTGCCAGTAGTACTTCGAGCGGGAAGCCCTACGAGCAGTACTTC. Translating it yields CASSTSSGKPYEQYF.

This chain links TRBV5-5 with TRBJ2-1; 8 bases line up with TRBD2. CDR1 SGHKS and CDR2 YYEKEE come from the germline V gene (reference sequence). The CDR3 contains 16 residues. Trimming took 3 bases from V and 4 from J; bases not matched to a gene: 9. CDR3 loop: CASSSGTSGIYNEQFF. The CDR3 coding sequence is TGTGCCAGCAGCTCCGGTACTAGCGGTATTTACAATGAGCAGTTCTTC.

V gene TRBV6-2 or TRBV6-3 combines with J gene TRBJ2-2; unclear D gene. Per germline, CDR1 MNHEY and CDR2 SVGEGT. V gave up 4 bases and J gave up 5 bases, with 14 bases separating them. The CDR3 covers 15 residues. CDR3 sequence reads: CASSFARPPTGELFF. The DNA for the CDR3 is TGTGCCAGCAGTTTTGCAAGGCCGCCAACCGGGGAGCTGTTTTTT.

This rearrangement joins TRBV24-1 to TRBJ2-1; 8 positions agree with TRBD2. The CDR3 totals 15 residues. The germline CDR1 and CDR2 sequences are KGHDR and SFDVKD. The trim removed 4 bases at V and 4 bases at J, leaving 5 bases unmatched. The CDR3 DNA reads TGTGCCACCAGTGAGACGGGAGGGACTTACAATGAGCAGTTCTTC. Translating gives CATSETGGTYNEQFF.